The 24 T cell receptor beta chains below were found in one sample sequenced in a study of response to subunit inactivated influenza vaccine. TCRdb re-called the RT-PCR reads through MiXCR, storing one row per CDR3 protein. This sample has hundreds of thousands of distinct CDR3 sequences, with 12% to 15% found just once. The starting material was PBMCs from blood, obtained 14 to 15 days before vaccination. Receptors originate from a man aged 50 or older who received an inactivated influenza vaccine.

This sequence joins TRBV2 and TRBJ2-3; 11 nucleotides line up with TRBD1. The germline V gene has CDR1 SNHLY and CDR2 FYNNEI. After removal of 6 bases from V and 4 bases from J, the junction contained 9 bases not matched to a gene. The CDR3 is 16 amino acids. CDR3 in DNA: TGTGCCAGCAGCACCTCCGGACAGGGGGCGGCAGATACGCAGTATTTT. This gives the protein CASSTSGQGAADTQYF.

The chain is built from TRBV18 and TRBJ2-6; maybe TRBD1 (5 bases). The germline V gene has CDR1 KGHSH and CDR2 LQKENI. This CDR3 is 17 amino acids long. Trimming left V 2 bases short and J 2 bases short, with 13 bases between. The CDR3 reads CASSPGAPWTGANVLTF. CDR3 coding DNA: TGTGCCAGCTCACCAGGGGCTCCTTGGACTGGGGCCAACGTCCTGACTTTC. The full variable domain, completed using reference TRBV18 and TRBJ2-6, is NAGVMQNPRHLVRRRGQEARLRCSPMKGHSHVYWYRQLPEEGLKFMVYLQKENIIDESGMPKERFSAEFPKEGPSILRIQQVVRGDSAAYFCASSPGAPWTGANVLTFGAGSRLTVL.

The CDR3 DNA reads TGTGCCAGCAGACGAACCGGGACTAGCGCAGATACGCAGTATTTT. It translates to CASRRTGTSADTQYF. The chain carries TRBV7-2 and TRBJ2-3, with 10 bases identical to TRBD2. Germline V CDR1 and CDR2: SGHTA, FQGNSA. The junction had 7 bases not matched to a gene; V was cut back by 6 bases and J by 4 bases. CDR3 length: 15 amino acids.

This clonotype was observed a handful of times. This chain connects TRBV7-8 to TRBJ2-3; 8 nucleotides match TRBD2. Germline CDR1 reads SGHVS; CDR2 reads FQNEAQ. This CDR3 is 14 amino acids long. With 5 bases clipped from V and 3 bases from J, the junction kept 4 bases outside the gene matches. In nucleotides, the CDR3 is TGTGCCAGCAGCCGGAGCGGGAGAACAGATACGCAGTATTTT. Translating gives CASSRSGRTDTQYF.

V and J are TRBV4-1 and TRBJ2-7; D uncertain. V lost 2 bases and J lost 6, with 17 bases in between. Looked up from germline, CDR1 is MGHRA and CDR2 is YSYEKL. The length of the CDR3 is 15 residues. CDR3 amino acids: CASSQNFPSPPEQYF. For the CDR3, the DNA is TGCGCCAGCAGCCAAAACTTCCCAAGCCCCCCCGAGCAGTACTTC.

The gene calls are TRBV6-1 and TRBJ1-4, with no clear D. This CDR3 is 14 amino acids long. Trimming pared 6 bases from V and 7 bases from J, leaving 15 bases between. Germline-derived CDR1 and CDR2 are MNHNS and SASEGT. CDR3 loop: CASRPGDGGEKLFF. The CDR3 coding sequence is TGTGCCAGCAGACCCGGGGATGGTGGTGAAAAACTGTTTTTT.

This clonotype was seen a few times. The V gene is TRBV7-9, the J gene TRBJ2-3; a weak D match, TRBD2 (5 bases). Looked up from germline, CDR1 is SEHNR and CDR2 is FQNEAQ (reference sequence). CDR3 size: 11 residues. The CDR3 here is CAARGTDTQYF. Written as DNA, the CDR3 is TGTGCGGCGAGGGGCACAGATACGCAGTATTTT.

This clonotype was recorded a few times. CDR3 amino acids: CASTQTGKTDTQYF. CDR3 DNA sequence: TGTGCCAGCACTCAGACAGGGAAGACAGATACGCAGTATTTT. The gene calls are TRBV12-3 or TRBV12-4 and TRBJ2-3, with 7 bases fitting TRBD1. This CDR3 contains 14 residues. V was clipped by 7 bases and J by 3 bases; unmatched bases: 7.

This clonotype was seen more than once but under ten times. CDR3 bases: TGTGCCAGCAGCCCTTCTGGGACATTAAACTATGGCTACACCTTC. Its translation is CASSPSGTLNYGYTF. The chain is built from TRBV3-1 and TRBJ1-2; D possibly corresponds to TRBD1 (6 bases). The ends were cut back, 4 bases at V and 2 bases at J, with 14 bases in the middle. CDR3 length equals 15 residues. Germline V CDR1 and CDR2: LGHDT, YNNKEL (reference sequence). Full variable domain (outside the CDR3, taken from reference TRBV3-1 and TRBJ1-2): DTAVSQTPKYLVTQMGNDKSIKCEQNLGHDTMYWYKQDSKKFLKIMFSYNNKELIINETVPNRFSPKSPDKAHLNLHINSLELGDSAVYFCASSPSGTLNYGYTFGSGTRLTVV.

This clonotype was detected a few times. The CDR3 reads CASSFRLAGGYYNEQFF. CDR3 bases: TGTGCCAGCAGTTTTCGACTAGCGGGAGGTTATTACAATGAGCAGTTCTTC. The chain uses TRBV27 and TRBJ2-1; 13 nucleotides match TRBD2. The V and J ends lost 3 bases and 4 bases, in that order; junction bases with no gene match: 6. The CDR3 covers 17 residues. The germline CDR1 and CDR2 sequences are MNHEY and SMNVEV (reference sequence).

This chain joins TRBV11-2 and TRBJ2-1; 8 positions agree with TRBD1. The CDR3 totals 19 residues. V was pared by 1 base and J by 3 bases, with 14 bases of the junction left unmatched. Germline V CDR1 and CDR2: SGHAT, FQNNGV. The CDR3 is CASSLVVRGPPLDYNEQFF. CDR3 nucleotide sequence: TGTGCCAGCAGCTTAGTCGTCAGGGGGCCCCCTTTGGACTACAATGAGCAGTTCTTC. The variable domain in full, completed from reference TRBV11-2 and TRBJ2-1, reads EAGVAQSPRYKIIEKRQSVAFWCNPISGHATLYWYQQILGQGPKLLIQFQNNGVVDDSQLPKDRFSAERLKGVDSTLKIQPAKLEDSAVYLCASSLVVRGPPLDYNEQFFGPGTRLTVL.

The rearrangement uses TRBV6-6 and TRBJ2-1; D is uncertain. Trimming shortened V by 5 bases and J by 5 bases, and 7 bases separated the two germline ends. CDR3 length: 12 amino acids. The V gene's germline CDR1 is MNHNY and CDR2 SVGAGI (reference sequence). CDR3 bases: TGTGCCAGCAGTACCCGAAACAATGAGCAGTTCTTC. It codes for CASSTRNNEQFF.

This sequence joins TRBV5-5 and TRBJ2-5; D gene ambiguous. V lost 0 bases, J lost 4 bases, and 13 bases lay in between. Germline V lookup: CDR1 SGHKS, CDR2 YYEKEE (reference sequence). The CDR3 sequence is 15 residues long. CDR3 nucleotide sequence: TGTGCCAGCAGCTTGGGGACCCCTTCGGGAGAGACCCAGTACTTC. Amino acids: CASSLGTPSGETQYF.

In this sample, this clonotype turned up a few times. The chain recombines TRBV11-2 with TRBJ2-3; D gene unclear. Germline V gene sequence: CDR1 SGHAT, CDR2 FQNNGV. The CDR3 is 15 residues long. The V end was cut by 5 bases, the J end by 2 bases, with 14 bases between. CDR3 residues: CASSAGGVLTDTQYF. CDR3 coding DNA: TGTGCCAGCAGCGCAGGCGGCGTACTCACAGATACGCAGTATTTT.

This clonotype showed up just a few times. This sequence joins TRBV20-1 and TRBJ2-7; 14 nucleotides match TRBD2. Unmatched junction bases numbered 7, after V lost 3 bases and J lost 3 bases. The CDR3 length is 16 residues. Looked up from germline, CDR1 is DFQATT and CDR2 is SNEGSKA (reference sequence). The CDR3 sequence: CSARGTSGGVLYEQYF. CDR3 sequence (DNA): TGCAGTGCTAGGGGGACTAGCGGGGGAGTACTCTACGAGCAGTACTTC.

This clonotype has only a few counts. The chain joins TRBV28 to TRBJ2-3; D gene unclear. Germline values: CDR1 MDHEN, CDR2 SYDVKM. V lost 3 bases to trimming and J lost 10 bases, with 11 bases between them. The CDR3 runs to 12 residues. The CDR3 DNA follows: TGTGCCAGCAGTTTTGGGGATTCGTCGCAGTATTTT. It translates to CASSFGDSSQYF.

The chain employs TRBV7-9 and TRBJ2-7; the D is unclear. V was clipped by 0 bases and J by 2 bases, with 11 bases between them. This CDR3 has 15 residues. The germline V gene has CDR1 SEHNR and CDR2 FQNEAQ (reference sequence). The CDR3 sequence is CASSLAPGETYEQYF. The CDR3 DNA reads TGTGCCAGCAGCTTAGCGCCGGGTGAGACCTACGAGCAGTACTTC.

The J gene is TRBJ2-6, the V gene TRBV12-3 or TRBV12-4; D gene ambiguous. Trimming took off 8 bases at V and 0 bases at J, with 11 bases between the two ends. The CDR3 is made up of 15 amino acids. The CDR3 DNA sequence: TGTGCCAGCCTAGGAAAGCGCTCTGGGGCCAACGTCCTGACTTTC. This sequence encodes CASLGKRSGANVLTF.

The CDR3 DNA is TGTGCCAGCAGCTTTGTGACAGGGGGTGGGGGAAGCACTGAAGCTTTCTTT. This gives the protein CASSFVTGGGGSTEAFF. The chain has TRBV7-6 and TRBJ1-1, with TRBD1 identical over 9 bases. The CDR3 sequence is 17 residues long. Germline values: CDR1 SGHVS, CDR2 FNYEAQ. V trimming: 3 bases; J trimming: 4 bases; junction bases outside the gene matches: 12. The variable domain in full, with the rest retrieved from reference TRBV7-6 and TRBJ1-1, is GAGVSQSPRYKVTKRGQDVALRCDPISGHVSLYWYRQALGQGPEFLTYFNYEAQQDKSGLPNDRFSAERPEGSISTLTIQRTEQRDSAMYRCASSFVTGGGGSTEAFFGQGTRLTVV.

A few counts support this clonotype. This chain joins TRBV12-3 or TRBV12-4 and TRBJ1-5, with D hard to call. V lost 6 bases and J 9 bases, leaving 15 bases between the germline ends. The CDR3 extends over 13 amino acids. CDR3 loop: CASSPGRFRPQHF. CDR3 DNA: TGTGCCAGCAGCCCTGGACGGTTCAGGCCCCAGCATTTT.

This clonotype has just a few counts. The chain joins TRBV5-1 to TRBJ2-1; D may be TRBD1 (6 bases). Germline CDR1 and CDR2: SGHRS and YFSETQ. The V end lost 4 bases, the J end lost 7 bases, and 12 bases lay between the germline ends. The CDR3 totals 13 residues. The CDR3 reads CASSGGGFNEQFF. CDR3 nucleotides: TGCGCCAGCAGCGGGGGCGGGTTTAATGAGCAGTTCTTC.

This clonotype was picked up a small number of times. The chain combines TRBV5-5 with TRBJ1-6; D is possibly TRBD1 (5 bases). V was clipped by 3 bases and J by 14 bases, with 18 bases between them. This CDR3 is built from 14 residues. Germline CDR1 SGHKS, CDR2 YYEKEE (reference sequence). The CDR3: CASSSGTGGVSLHF. The CDR3 DNA reads as TGTGCCAGCAGCTCCGGGACGGGCGGAGTTTCCCTCCACTTT.

The rearrangement uses TRBV18 and TRBJ2-5; TRBD1 aligns across 8 bases. With V trimmed by 3 bases and J by 0 bases, 9 bases remained unmatched. Germline CDR1 KGHSH, CDR2 LQKENI. This CDR3 comprises 17 residues. The CDR3 region has the DNA TGTGCCAGCTCACCCCAAGCCGGGACAGGAAACCAAGAGACCCAGTACTTC. Protein sequence: CASSPQAGTGNQETQYF.

The table lists this clonotype with many counts. The rearrangement links TRBV5-1 to TRBJ2-3, with D perhaps TRBD1 (6 bases). Germline values: CDR1 SGHRS, CDR2 YFSETQ. The V end was cut by 1 base, the J end by 3 bases, with 15 bases between. The CDR3 runs to 16 residues. The CDR3 sequence: CASSLYYRAATDTQYF. The CDR3 DNA sequence: TGCGCCAGCAGCTTGTATTACAGGGCGGCGACAGATACGCAGTATTTT.